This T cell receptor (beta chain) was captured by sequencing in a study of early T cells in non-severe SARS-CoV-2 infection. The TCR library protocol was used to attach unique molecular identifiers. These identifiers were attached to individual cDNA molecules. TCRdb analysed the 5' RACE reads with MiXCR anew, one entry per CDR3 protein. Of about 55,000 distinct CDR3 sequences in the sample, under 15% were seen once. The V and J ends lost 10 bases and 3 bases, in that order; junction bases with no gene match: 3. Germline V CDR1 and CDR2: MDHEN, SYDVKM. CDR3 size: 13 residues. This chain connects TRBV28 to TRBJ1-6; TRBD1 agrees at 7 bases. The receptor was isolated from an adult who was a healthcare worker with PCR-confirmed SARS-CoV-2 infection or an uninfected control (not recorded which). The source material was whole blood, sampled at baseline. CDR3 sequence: CAITGDYNSPLHF. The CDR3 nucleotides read TGTGCCATAACAGGGGACTATAATTCACCCCTCCACTTT.